This paragraph covers one T cell receptor (beta chain) sequence. TCRdb keeps only in-frame clones here, not all; method: immunoSEQ multiplex PCR. This table holds around 390,000 clones, approximately 90% found once. In assigning cohorts, the study relied on participant-reported clinical history. These data come from a study of blood T cell repertoires in COVID-19. The germline V gene has CDR1 LNHNV and CDR2 YYDKDF (reference sequence). The CDR3 is 20 amino acids. Trimming cost V 3 bases and J 3 bases; bases outside gene matches: 14. This clonotype was sampled from a woman in her fifties or sixties who had recovered from COVID-19. The genes are TRBV15 and TRBJ2-2; TRBD1 matches 12 bases. The sequenced sample consisted of PBMCs or T cells enriched from blood (not recorded which). DNA of the CDR3: TGTGCCACCAGCAGTTCATTCCTGGGACAGGGGGCGCGGTACACCGGGGAGCTGTTTTTT. It yields the protein CATSSSFLGQGARYTGELFF.